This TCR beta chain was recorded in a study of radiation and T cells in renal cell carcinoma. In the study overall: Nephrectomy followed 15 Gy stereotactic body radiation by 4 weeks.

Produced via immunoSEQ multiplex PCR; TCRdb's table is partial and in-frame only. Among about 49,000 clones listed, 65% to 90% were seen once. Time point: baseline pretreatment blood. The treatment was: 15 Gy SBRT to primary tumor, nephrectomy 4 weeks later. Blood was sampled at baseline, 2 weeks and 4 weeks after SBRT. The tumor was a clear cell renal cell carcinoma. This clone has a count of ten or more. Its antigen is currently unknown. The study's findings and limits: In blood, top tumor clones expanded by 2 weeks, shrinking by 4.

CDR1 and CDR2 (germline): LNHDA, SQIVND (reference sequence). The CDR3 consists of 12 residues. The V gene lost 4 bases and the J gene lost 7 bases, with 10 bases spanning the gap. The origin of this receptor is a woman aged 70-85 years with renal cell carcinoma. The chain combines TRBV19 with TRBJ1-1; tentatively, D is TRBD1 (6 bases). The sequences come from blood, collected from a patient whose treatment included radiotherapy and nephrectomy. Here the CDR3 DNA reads TGTGCCAGTAGTAGAGGACAGCATGAAGCTTTCTTT. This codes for CASSRGQHEAFF. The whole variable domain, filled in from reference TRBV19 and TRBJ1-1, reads DGGITQSPKYLFRKEGQNVTLSCEQNLNHDAMYWYRQDPGQGLRLIYYSQIVNDFQKGDIAEGYSVSREKKESFPLTVTSAQKNPTAFYLCASSRGQHEAFFGQGTRLTVV.